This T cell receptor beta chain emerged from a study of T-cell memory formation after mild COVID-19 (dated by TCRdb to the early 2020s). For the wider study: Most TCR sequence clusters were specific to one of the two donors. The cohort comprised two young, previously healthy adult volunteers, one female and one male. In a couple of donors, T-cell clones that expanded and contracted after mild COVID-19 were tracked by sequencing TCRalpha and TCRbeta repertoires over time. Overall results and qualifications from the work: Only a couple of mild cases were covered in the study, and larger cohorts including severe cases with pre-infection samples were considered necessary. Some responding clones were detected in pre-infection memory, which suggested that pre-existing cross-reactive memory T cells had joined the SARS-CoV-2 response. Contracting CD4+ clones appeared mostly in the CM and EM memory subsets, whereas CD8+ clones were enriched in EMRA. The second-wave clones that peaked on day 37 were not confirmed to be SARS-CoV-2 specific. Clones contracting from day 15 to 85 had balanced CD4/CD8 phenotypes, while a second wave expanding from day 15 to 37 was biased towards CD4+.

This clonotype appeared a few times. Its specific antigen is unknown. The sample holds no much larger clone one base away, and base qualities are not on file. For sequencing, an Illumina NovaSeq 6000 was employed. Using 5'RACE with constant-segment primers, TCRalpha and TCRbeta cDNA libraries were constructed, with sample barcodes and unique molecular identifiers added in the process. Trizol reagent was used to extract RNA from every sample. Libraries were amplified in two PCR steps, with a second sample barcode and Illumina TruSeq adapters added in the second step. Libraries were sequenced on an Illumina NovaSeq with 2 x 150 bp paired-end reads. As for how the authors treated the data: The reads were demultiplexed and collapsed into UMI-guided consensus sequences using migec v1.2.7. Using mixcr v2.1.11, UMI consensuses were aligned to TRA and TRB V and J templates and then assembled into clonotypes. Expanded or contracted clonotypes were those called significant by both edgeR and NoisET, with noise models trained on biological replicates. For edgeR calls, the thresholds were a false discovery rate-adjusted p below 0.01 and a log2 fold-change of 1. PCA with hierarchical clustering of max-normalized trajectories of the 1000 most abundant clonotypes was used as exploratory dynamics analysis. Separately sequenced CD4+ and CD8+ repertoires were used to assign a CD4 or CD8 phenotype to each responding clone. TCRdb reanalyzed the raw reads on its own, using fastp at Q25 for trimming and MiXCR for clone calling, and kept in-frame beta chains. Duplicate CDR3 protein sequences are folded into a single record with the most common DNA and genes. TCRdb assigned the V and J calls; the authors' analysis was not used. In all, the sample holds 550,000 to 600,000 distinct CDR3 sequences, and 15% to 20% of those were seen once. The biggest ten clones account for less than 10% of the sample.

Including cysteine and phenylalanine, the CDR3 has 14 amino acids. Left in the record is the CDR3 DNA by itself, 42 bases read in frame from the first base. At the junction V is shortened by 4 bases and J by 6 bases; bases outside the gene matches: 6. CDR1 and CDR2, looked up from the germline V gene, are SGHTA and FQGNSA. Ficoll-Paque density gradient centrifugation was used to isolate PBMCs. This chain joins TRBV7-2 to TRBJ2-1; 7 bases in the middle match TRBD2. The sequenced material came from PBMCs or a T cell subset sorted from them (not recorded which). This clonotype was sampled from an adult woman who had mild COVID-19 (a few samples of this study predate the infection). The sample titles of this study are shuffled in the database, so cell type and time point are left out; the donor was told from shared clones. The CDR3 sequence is CASSSPASGNEQFF. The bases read TGTGCCAGCAGCTCGCCGGCTAGCGGCAATGAGCAGTTCTTC.